Sequencing of this T cell receptor beta chain was carried out in a study of technical replicates of blood from a few donors. TCRdb's copy holds only in-frame clones and misses some; the assay was immunoSEQ multiplex PCR. The sample yields under 95,000 clones, about 94% seen once. V was pared by 7 bases and J by 7 bases, with 23 bases between. The CDR3 extends over 16 amino acids. The germline gives CDR1 SGHRS, CDR2 YFSETQ. This sequence joins TRBV5-1 and TRBJ2-2, with a tentative D call TRBD2 (5 bases). This receptor was obtained from a human donor in good health. The sequenced sample consisted of T cells isolated from PBMCs. The CDR3: CASSGLNDPGGGELFF. The CDR3 DNA reads as TGCGCCAGCTCCGGACTGAACGATCCGGGCGGCGGGGAGCTGTTTTTT.